These T cell receptor beta chains were read from a single sample in a study of blood T cell repertoires in COVID-19. The protocol was immunoSEQ multiplex PCR, while the TCRdb copy is restricted to in-frame clones and leaves out a portion. The data hold roughly 14,000 clones, with roughly 89% observed a single time. Sequences were obtained from peripheral blood. Source of these receptors: a human donor in a cohort sampled during active COVID-19. The CDR3 runs from the conserved cysteine through the conserved F or W. Each record gives: D gene, clone size, J gene, V gene, CDR3 protein, CDR3 DNA. The D gene is left open where the match is weak. Size is stated for part of the rows, as once, few or many counts, or as a class when the clone is expanded.

TRBD1,NA,TRBJ1-2,TRBV18,CASSSGGNFYGYTF,TGTGCCAGCTCGTCAGGGGGCAACTTCTATGGCTACACCTTC
NA,NA,TRBJ2-7,TRBV6-2/TRBV6-3,CASSYGSSDTFSYEQYF,TGTGCCAGCAGTTACGGGTCTAGCGATACCTTCTCCTACGAGCAGTACTTC
NA,NA,TRBJ1-1,TRBV7-6,CASSSRTANTEAFF,TGTGCCAGCAGCTCCCGGACAGCAAACACTGAAGCTTTCTTT
NA,NA,TRBJ2-3,TRBV7-9,CASSLGAGTDTQYF,TGTGCCAGCAGCTTAGGGGCCGGCACAGATACGCAGTATTTT
NA,NA,TRBJ1-2,TRBV6-6,CASSYSGGDYGYTF,TGTGCCAGCAGTTACTCGGGGGGTGACTATGGCTACACCTTC
TRBD1,NA,TRBJ2-1,TRBV3-1/TRBV3-2,CASRTGQRGNEQFF,TGTGCCAGCAGAACGGGACAGAGGGGGAATGAGCAGTTCTTC
NA,NA,TRBJ1-1,TRBV28,CASRQGGTTEAFF,TGTGCCAGCAGACAGGGAGGGACCACTGAAGCTTTCTTT
TRBD1,NA,TRBJ1-5,TRBV11-1,CASSLTTGANQPQHF,TGTGCCAGCAGCTTAACTACAGGGGCGAATCAGCCCCAGCATTTT
TRBD1,NA,TRBJ2-1,TRBV4-2,CASSPGGSYNEQFF,TGTGCCAGCAGCCCAGGGGGCTCCTACAATGAGCAGTTCTTC
NA,NA,TRBJ2-3,TRBV7-9,CASSLSSGEATDTQYF,TGTGCCAGCAGCTTAAGTTCAGGGGAAGCCACAGATACGCAGTATTTT
NA,NA,TRBJ1-4,TRBV10-3,CAISESTKTVSHEKLFF,TGTGCCATCAGTGAGTCGACTAAAACTGTGTCACATGAAAAACTGTTTTTT
NA,NA,TRBJ2-5,TRBV19,CASGTHLGIETQYF,TGTGCCAGTGGGACTCACTTAGGAATCGAGACCCAGTACTTC
TRBD1,NA,TRBJ1-3,TRBV4-2,CASSHVQGQGGNTIYF,TGTGCCAGCAGCCATGTTCAGGGACAGGGGGGAAACACCATATATTTT
TRBD1,NA,TRBJ1-4,TRBV6-5,CASAGQGSEKLFF,TGTGCCAGCGCGGGACAGGGAAGTGAAAAACTGTTTTTT
NA,NA,TRBJ1-3,TRBV4-1,CASSQGGADISRGNTIYF,TGCGCCAGCAGCCAAGGGGGAGCAGACATCTCTCGTGGAAACACCATATATTTT
TRBD1,NA,TRBJ1-2,TRBV5-1,CASSLRWDRGLGGYTF,TGCGCCAGCAGCTTGCGGTGGGACAGGGGGCTCGGTGGCTACACCTTC
TRBD1,once,TRBJ1-1,TRBV3-1/TRBV3-2,CASGTGVPPATEAFF,TGTGCCAGCGGAACAGGGGTTCCCCCGGCCACTGAAGCTTTCTTT
NA,NA,TRBJ2-3,TRBV6-1,CASSAPPGDLADTQYF,TGTGCCAGCAGTGCACCCCCCGGGGACTTGGCAGATACGCAGTATTTT
TRBD1,NA,TRBJ1-5,TRBV6-5,CASRPQGAWQPQHF,TGTGCCAGCAGGCCGCAGGGGGCTTGGCAGCCCCAGCATTTT
TRBD1,NA,TRBJ2-1,TRBV11-2,CASSLGWTGNNEQFF,TGTGCCAGCAGCTTAGGATGGACAGGCAACAATGAGCAGTTCTTC
NA,NA,TRBJ1-1,TRBV28,CATAVQEGLEAFF,TGTGCCACCGCGGTTCAGGAGGGCCTTGAAGCTTTCTTT
TRBD2,NA,TRBJ2-5,TRBV5-5,CASSPPSGGLETQYF,TGTGCCAGCAGCCCGCCCTCGGGGGGGCTAGAGACCCAGTACTTC
NA,NA,TRBJ2-3,TRBV11-2,CASSPLATPSTDTQYF,TGTGCCAGCAGCCCCCTGGCGACACCAAGCACAGATACGCAGTATTTT
TRBD1,NA,TRBJ1-2,TRBV5-1,CASSPGQGDNYGYTF,TGCGCCAGCAGCCCCGGACAGGGGGATAACTATGGCTACACCTTC
NA,NA,TRBJ2-1,TRBV12-3/TRBV12-4,CASSFITGNEQFF,TGTGCCAGCAGTTTTATAACAGGCAATGAGCAGTTCTTC
TRBD1,few,TRBJ1-5,TRBV19,CASSAEEGARSQPQHF,TGTGCCAGTAGTGCAGAAGAGGGGGCTCGGAGCCAGCCCCAGCATTTT
NA,once,TRBJ2-2,TRBV18,CASSPSGENTGELFF,TGTGCCAGCTCACCTTCCGGAGAGAACACCGGGGAGCTGTTTTTT
NA,NA,TRBJ2-3,TRBV15,CATSRVAGPGDTQYF,TGTGCCACCAGCAGAGTGGCGGGCCCGGGGGATACGCAGTATTTT
NA,once,TRBJ2-5,TRBV3-1/TRBV3-2,CASSRGGTETQYF,TGTGCCAGCAGCCGCGGAGGCACGGAGACCCAGTACTTC
NA,few,TRBJ2-3,TRBV13,CASSVRRPTDTQYF,TGTGCCAGCAGCGTCCGGCGGCCCACAGATACGCAGTATTTT
TRBD2,NA,TRBJ2-7,TRBV6-5,CASSYSGGAPYEQYF,TGTGCCAGCAGTTACTCGGGAGGGGCCCCCTACGAGCAGTACTTC
TRBD1,once,TRBJ2-3,TRBV15,CATSRSDRGRSDTQYF,TGTGCCACCAGCAGATCGGACAGGGGGAGGTCAGATACGCAGTATTTT
NA,once,TRBJ2-2,TRBV6-5,CASSYTAGRELFF,TGTGCCAGCAGTTACACGGCAGGGCGGGAGCTGTTTTTT
TRBD2,once,TRBJ2-3,TRBV7-2,CASSLMREDTDTQYF,TGTGCCAGCAGCTTAATGCGGGAGGACACAGATACGCAGTATTTT
TRBD2,NA,TRBJ2-5,TRBV24-1,CATSEGTKTQYF,TGTGCCACCAGTGAAGGGACTAAGACCCAGTACTTC
NA,NA,TRBJ1-2,TRBV12-3/TRBV12-4,CASTLPQGGGYTF,TGTGCCAGCACCCTACCTCAGGGCGGTGGCTACACCTTC
TRBD1,NA,TRBJ1-2,TRBV12-3/TRBV12-4,CASSPGTVYGYTF,TGTGCCAGCAGCCCCGGGACAGTCTATGGCTACACCTTC
TRBD1,NA,TRBJ1-2,TRBV12-3/TRBV12-4,CASGQAANYGYTF,TGTGCCAGCGGACAGGCCGCTAACTATGGCTACACCTTC
NA,NA,TRBJ2-7,TRBV29-1,CSAEDGAYEQYF,TGCAGCGCCGAGGACGGGGCCTACGAGCAGTACTTC
NA,NA,TRBJ1-5,TRBV4-1,CASSQDQRGHQPQHF,TGCGCCAGCAGCCAAGATCAAAGGGGACACCAGCCCCAGCATTTT
TRBD2,NA,TRBJ2-1,TRBV10-3,CAISVEGTINNEQFF,TGTGCCATCAGTGTGGAAGGGACTATCAACAATGAGCAGTTCTTC
NA,NA,TRBJ2-7,TRBV5-1,CASRKDSLAYEQYF,TGCGCCAGCAGAAAGGACAGCCTCGCCTACGAGCAGTACTTC
TRBD2,once,TRBJ2-5,TRBV14,CASSRVAGGGTQYF,TGTGCCAGCAGCCGAGTAGCGGGAGGGGGGACCCAGTACTTC
NA,NA,TRBJ1-1,TRBV6-2/TRBV6-3,CASSHRRPNTEAFF,TGTGCCAGCAGTCACAGGAGACCGAACACTGAAGCTTTCTTT
TRBD1,NA,TRBJ1-1,TRBV7-9,CASSPDRGQLDTEAFF,TGTGCCAGCAGCCCCGACAGGGGGCAGTTGGACACTGAAGCTTTCTTT
NA,NA,TRBJ2-7,TRBV7-2,CASSLGRLYAGEQYF,TGTGCCAGCAGCTTAGGGCGGCTATACGCCGGCGAGCAGTACTTC
NA,few,TRBJ1-6,TRBV6-5,CASRTGGGSPLHF,TGTGCCAGCAGGACAGGCGGGGGTTCACCCCTCCACTTT
TRBD1,NA,TRBJ1-2,TRBV7-2,CASSPRTGGYFSYGYTF,TGTGCCAGCAGCCCTAGGACAGGGGGTTATTTCAGCTATGGCTACACCTTC
NA,NA,TRBJ2-4,TRBV7-2,CASSVPRGAAKNIQYF,TGTGCCAGCAGCGTTCCTCGCGGGGCAGCCAAAAACATTCAGTACTTC
NA,few,TRBJ2-2,TRBV27,CASSLNTGELFF,TGTGCCAGCAGTCTGAACACCGGGGAGCTGTTTTTT
NA,once,TRBJ1-5,TRBV6-1,CASSDPLLPWDKGANQPQHF,TGTGCCAGCAGTGACCCCCTCCTTCCCTGGGACAAAGGGGCGAATCAGCCCCAGCATTTT
TRBD1,once,TRBJ1-5,TRBV2,CASSIRTGGQPQHF,TGTGCCAGCAGTATACGGACAGGGGGGCAGCCCCAGCATTTT
NA,NA,TRBJ1-2,TRBV30,CAWRVGGARGYTF,TGTGCCTGGAGGGTCGGGGGGGCAAGAGGCTACACCTTC